This T cell receptor beta chain derives from a study of T cell changes during pregnancy in multiple sclerosis (dated by TCRdb to between 2018 and 2021). For the wider study: In women with multiple sclerosis, the researchers looked at how the T cell repertoire shifted as pregnancy progressed.

For this clone: No cognate antigen has been identified for it. Base qualities are missing; no much larger clone stands one base away.

Receptors were amplified or captured by the immunoSEQ multiplex PCR assay. TCRdb limited this immuneACCESS table to in-frame rearrangements with V and J called. A share of clones is missing; checked studies link under half to unresolved V genes, and the rest is unexplained. Within this sample are around 50,000 clones, with over 90% of them counted one time only. The ten biggest clones cover around 0.61% of the sample. Sequenced material: CD4+ T cells from peripheral blood mononuclear cells, taken after pregnancy. The source is a female donor in good health, enrolled as a control in a pregnancy study.

The CDR3 sequence is CASTVALEGNEQFF. The bases read TGTGCCAGCACCGTAGCGTTGGAGGGAAATGAGCAGTTCTTC. Rearrangement joined TRBV7-9 to TRBJ2-1; TRBD2 is a weak D gene call, 6 bases matching. The CDR3 starts with the cysteine, ends with the phenylalanine, and has 14 residues. The sequence is cut down to CDR3 DNA, 42 bases in frame from base 1. According to the germline V gene (reference sequence), CDR1 reads SEHNR and CDR2 reads FQNEAQ. V is clipped by 7 bases and J by 7 bases, and the sequence between their germline boundaries is 17 bases long.